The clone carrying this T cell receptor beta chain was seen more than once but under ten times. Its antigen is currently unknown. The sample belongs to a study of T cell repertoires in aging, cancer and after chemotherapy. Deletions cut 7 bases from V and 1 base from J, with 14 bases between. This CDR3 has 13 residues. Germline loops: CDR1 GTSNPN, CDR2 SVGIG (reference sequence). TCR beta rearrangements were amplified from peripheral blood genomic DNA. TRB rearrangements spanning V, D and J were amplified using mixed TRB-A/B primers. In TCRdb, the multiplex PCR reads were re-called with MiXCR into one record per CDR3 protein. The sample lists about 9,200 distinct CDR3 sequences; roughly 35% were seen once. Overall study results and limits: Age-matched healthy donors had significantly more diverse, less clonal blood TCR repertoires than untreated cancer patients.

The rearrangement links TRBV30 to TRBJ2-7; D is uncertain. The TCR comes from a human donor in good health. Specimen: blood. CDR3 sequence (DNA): TGTGCCTCAACCTCCCAGTTATCCTACGAGCAGTACTTC. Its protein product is CASTSQLSYEQYF.